The 17 T cell receptor beta chains listed next were all sequenced from one sample in a study of blood T cell dynamics during melanoma immunotherapy. Clones were sequenced by immunoSEQ multiplex PCR, and TCRdb holds only the in-frame ones, with some missing. The profile shows 8,000 to 11,000 clones, about 85% of them singletons. Time point defined: week 3, after first cycle of checkpoint inhibitor. The specimen comprised blood, sampled from a patient treated with checkpoint blockade. The receptors derive from a human donor with melanoma.

The V gene is TRBV7-9, the J gene TRBJ2-5; the match to TRBD2 covers 11 bases. Germline V gene data show CDR1 as SEHNR and CDR2 as FQNEAQ (reference sequence). The CDR3 is 18 amino acids. V trimming: 5 bases; J trimming: 4 bases; junction bases outside the gene matches: 15. In DNA, the CDR3 is TGTGCCAGCAGCCCAAGCTTTCGGTTAGCGGGAGGGAGAGAGACCCAGTACTTC. Residues: CASSPSFRLAGGRETQYF.

The rearrangement links TRBV28 to TRBJ2-3; perhaps D is TRBD1 or TRBD2 (7 bases each). Germline CDR1 reads MDHEN; CDR2 reads SYDVKM. V was pared by 2 bases and J by 3 bases, with 21 bases between. The CDR3 has 18 residues. The CDR3 is CASSLPLGGGRGTDTQYF. The CDR3 region has the DNA TGTGCCAGCAGTTTACCCTTAGGGGGCGGGAGAGGTACAGATACGCAGTATTTT.

The rearrangement links TRBV2 to TRBJ1-4; no clear D. The CDR3 spans 13 residues. V lost 9 bases and J lost 3, with 11 bases in between. In germline, CDR1 is SNHLY, CDR2 FYNNEI. The CDR3 reads CASARGPNEKLFF. In DNA form, the CDR3 reads TGTGCCAGTGCTCGAGGGCCTAATGAAAAACTGTTTTTT.

The genes are TRBV15 and TRBJ1-1; the D gene is possibly TRBD1 (5 bases). V was trimmed by 10 bases and J by 4 bases, leaving 19 bases between them. The CDR3 has 14 residues. Germline V gives CDR1 LNHNV, CDR2 YYDKDF (reference sequence). The CDR3 nucleotides read TGTGCCATTACCCAGGGTTATCAAAGCACTGAAGCTTTCTTT. Its protein product is CAITQGYQSTEAFF.

This clone was observed a few times. J is TRBJ2-6 and V is TRBV7-8; D is undetermined. Germline V gives CDR1 SGHVS, CDR2 FQNEAQ. The CDR3 length is 17 residues. Trimming took off 0 bases at V and 2 bases at J, with 11 bases between the two ends. The CDR3 loop is CASSLALGGPGANVLTF. CDR3 nucleotides: TGTGCCAGCAGCTTAGCGTTGGGTGGGCCTGGGGCCAACGTCCTGACTTTC.

The CDR3 is CSVEVQAITQYF. CDR3 sequence (DNA): TGCAGCGTTGAAGTTCAGGCGATTACGCAGTATTTT. The rearrangement links TRBV29-1 to TRBJ2-3, with no clear D. The germline V gene has CDR1 SQVTM and CDR2 ANQGSEA. Trimming removed 1 base from V and 8 bases from J, with 10 bases in between. This CDR3 has 12 amino acids.

The rearrangement uses TRBV6-5 and TRBJ2-3; possible D gene TRBD1, 6 bases. CDR3 length: 15 amino acids. Per germline, CDR1 MNHEY and CDR2 SVGAGI. The germline V and J ends were trimmed by 6 bases and 2 bases, with 15 bases remaining between them. The CDR3 here is CASRMGHSYTDTQYF. The CDR3 coding sequence is TGTGCCAGCAGAATGGGACACTCGTACACAGATACGCAGTATTTT.

This clone appeared once. V gene TRBV27 combines with J gene TRBJ2-7, with TRBD1 identical over 9 bases. CDR3 length equals 14 residues. The germline CDR1 and CDR2 sequences are MNHEY and SMNVEV (reference sequence). The J segment lost 4 bases and the V segment lost 5 bases, leaving 6 bases of the junction unmatched. CDR3 sequence (DNA): TGTGCCAGCAGTCCCCGACAGGGGGTATACGAGCAGTACTTC. Protein product: CASSPRQGVYEQYF.

This chain links TRBV9 with TRBJ1-1, with D possibly TRBD1 on 5 matching bases. From germline, CDR1 is SGDLS and CDR2 YYNGEE. The CDR3 length is 15 residues. V was pared by 1 base and J by 2 bases, with 12 bases between. CDR3 coding DNA: TGTGCCAGCAGCGTACTACCGGGGGGAAACACTGAAGCTTTCTTT. Residues: CASSVLPGGNTEAFF.

The chain recombines TRBV15 with TRBJ2-7, with D possibly matching TRBD2 (6 bases). The V end lost 0 bases, the J end lost 5 bases, and 11 bases lay between the germline ends. CDR3 length: 14 residues. CDR1 is LNHNV and CDR2 is YYDKDF in the germline V gene (reference sequence). The CDR3 spells CATSRDGGSHEQYF. The CDR3 DNA sequence: TGTGCCACCAGCAGAGACGGGGGTTCCCACGAGCAGTACTTC. The full variable domain, with the rest looked up from reference TRBV15 and TRBJ2-7, is DAMVIQNPRYQVTQFGKPVTLSCSQTLNHNVMYWYQQKSSQAPKLLFHYYDKDFNNEADTPDNFQSRRPNTSFCFLDIRSPGLGDTAMYLCATSRDGGSHEQYFGPGTRLTVT.

The chain recombines TRBV7-9 with TRBJ2-3; 13 bases line up with TRBD2. This CDR3 comprises 16 residues. V dropped 5 bases and J dropped 3; count of bases not matched to a gene: 5. CDR1 and CDR2 (germline): SEHNR, FQNEAQ (reference sequence). CDR3 nucleotides: TGTGCCAGCAGCCCATGGACTAGCGGGAGAACAGATACGCAGTATTTT. It encodes CASSPWTSGRTDTQYF.

The chain employs TRBV11-2 and TRBJ1-2; no definite D call. This CDR3 comprises 16 residues. The V and J ends lost 1 base and 4 bases respectively, with 16 bases between them. The germline gives CDR1 SGHAT, CDR2 FQNNGV. The CDR3 region is CASSLGTTGELYGYTF. The CDR3, as DNA: TGTGCCAGCAGCTTAGGAACGACTGGGGAACTCTATGGCTACACCTTC.

J is TRBJ2-1 and V is TRBV7-8, with TRBD2 identical over 7 bases. Germline assignment: CDR1 SGHVS and CDR2 FQNEAQ. J was trimmed by 7 bases and V by 1 base; bases with no gene match: 7. This CDR3 contains 15 residues. This CDR3 is CASSLGGTGGNEQFF. CDR3 sequence (DNA): TGTGCCAGCAGCTTAGGGGGGACGGGAGGAAATGAGCAGTTCTTC.

This clone was seen a single time. This rearrangement joins TRBV7-3 to TRBJ2-1; 7 bases map to TRBD2. Unmatched junction bases numbered 13, after V lost 1 base and J lost 7 bases. The germline gives CDR1 SGHTA, CDR2 FQGTGA. The CDR3 runs to 17 residues. This chain's CDR3 is CASSLMGTTNRLNEQFF. CDR3 DNA: TGTGCCAGCAGCTTAATGGGGACTACAAACCGGTTGAATGAGCAGTTCTTC.

V is TRBV11-2 and J is TRBJ2-2; D not certain. The germline V gene has CDR1 SGHAT and CDR2 FQNNGV. There are 16 residues in the CDR3. The V and J ends lost 4 bases and 1 base respectively, with 13 bases between them. This CDR3 is CASSSVTDGNTGELFF. In DNA, the CDR3 is TGTGCCAGCAGCTCCGTGACGGACGGGAACACCGGGGAGCTGTTTTTT.

The genes are TRBV4-1 and TRBJ2-5, with 10 bases identical to TRBD2. There are 18 residues in the CDR3. Germline lookup yields CDR1 MGHRA and CDR2 YSYEKL. V gave up 0 bases and J gave up 1 base; unmatched junction bases: 8. CDR3 sequence reads: CASSQDLETSGRQETQYF. The CDR3 nucleotides read TGCGCCAGCAGCCAAGATCTCGAGACTAGCGGGCGCCAAGAGACCCAGTACTTC.

In DNA form, the CDR3 reads TGCAGCGTTGAGGGACTAGCGGGAGTGATTACCGGGGAGCTGTTTTTT. Translating it yields CSVEGLAGVITGELFF. The J gene is TRBJ2-2, the V gene TRBV29-1; the match to TRBD2 covers 14 bases. This CDR3 spans 16 amino acids. Per germline, CDR1 SQVTM and CDR2 ANQGSEA. J was trimmed by 5 bases and V by 3 bases; bases with no gene match: 5.